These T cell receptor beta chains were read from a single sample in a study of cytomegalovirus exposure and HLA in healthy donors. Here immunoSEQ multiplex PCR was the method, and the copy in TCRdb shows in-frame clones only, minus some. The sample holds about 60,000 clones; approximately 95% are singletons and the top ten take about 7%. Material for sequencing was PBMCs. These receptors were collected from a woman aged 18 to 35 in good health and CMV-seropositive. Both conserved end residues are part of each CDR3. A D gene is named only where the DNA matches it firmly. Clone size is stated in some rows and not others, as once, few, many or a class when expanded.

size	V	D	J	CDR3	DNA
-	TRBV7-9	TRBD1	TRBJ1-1	CASSLIRGTGRSTEAFF	TGTGCCAGCAGCTTAATCCGCGGGACAGGGAGGTCCACTGAAGCTTTCTTT
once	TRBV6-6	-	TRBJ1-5	CASSHSGTLNQPQHF	TGTGCCAGCAGCCACTCAGGGACTCTCAATCAGCCCCAGCATTTT
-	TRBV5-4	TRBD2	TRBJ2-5	CASSLAGAGALETQYF	TGTGCCAGCAGCTTGGCCGGAGCGGGGGCTCTAGAGACCCAGTACTTC
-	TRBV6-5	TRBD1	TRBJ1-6	CASSSGQVLSLHF	TGTGCCAGCAGTTCGGGACAGGTGCTCTCCCTCCACTTT
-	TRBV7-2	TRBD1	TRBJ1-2	CASSQPQQGGPFGYTF	TGTGCCAGCAGCCAACCACAACAGGGGGGGCCTTTCGGCTACACCTTC
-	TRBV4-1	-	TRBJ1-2	CASSLWATATGYGYTF	TGCGCCAGCAGCCTCTGGGCGACAGCGACTGGCTATGGCTACACCTTC
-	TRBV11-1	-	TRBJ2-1	CASTLDRDNEQFF	TGTGCCAGCACCTTGGACAGAGACAATGAGCAGTTCTTC
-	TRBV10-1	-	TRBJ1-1	CASSAGRREAFF	TGCGCCAGCAGTGCTGGGAGACGGGAAGCTTTCTTT
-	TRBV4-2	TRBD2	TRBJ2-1	CASSQKAGGMDEQFF	TGTGCCAGCAGCCAAAAAGCGGGGGGTATGGATGAGCAGTTCTTC
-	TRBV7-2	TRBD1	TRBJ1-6	CASSIQTGASNSPLHF	TGTGCCAGCAGCATCCAGACAGGGGCTAGTAATTCACCCCTCCACTTT
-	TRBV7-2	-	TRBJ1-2	CASSFQGALLGYTF	TGTGCCAGCAGCTTTCAAGGGGCGCTTCTTGGCTACACCTTC
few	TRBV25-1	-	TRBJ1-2	CASSEYSSGYTF	TGTGCCAGCAGTGAATATAGCAGTGGCTACACCTTC
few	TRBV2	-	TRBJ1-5	CASSLGDHQPQHF	TGTGCCAGCAGTCTCGGTGATCATCAGCCCCAGCATTTT
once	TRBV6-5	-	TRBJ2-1	CASSPTGQSRYEQFF	TGTGCCAGCAGTCCAACGGGACAAAGTCGGTATGAGCAGTTCTTC
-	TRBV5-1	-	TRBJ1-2	CASSLRDIRNGYTF	TGCGCCAGCAGCCTGAGGGATATCCGGAATGGCTACACCTTC
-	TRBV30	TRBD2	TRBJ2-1	CAWRAGTSGSYNEQFF	TGTGCCTGGAGGGCCGGGACTAGCGGGAGTTACAATGAGCAGTTCTTC
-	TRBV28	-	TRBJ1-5	CASSLWSGVSNQPQHF	TGTGCCAGCAGTTTATGGAGCGGTGTTAGCAATCAGCCCCAGCATTTT
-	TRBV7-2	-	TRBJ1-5	CASSLGGTRTGNQPQHF	TGTGCCAGCAGCTTAGGCGGGACCAGGACGGGAAATCAGCCCCAGCATTTT
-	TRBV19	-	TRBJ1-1	CASQIMGGNTEAFF	TGTGCCAGTCAAATCATGGGAGGGAACACTGAAGCTTTCTTT
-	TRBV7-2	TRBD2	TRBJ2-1	CASSKPASGGAYPFF	TGTGCCAGCAGTAAGCCGGCTAGCGGGGGGGCCTATCCGTTCTTC
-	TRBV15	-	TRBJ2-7	CATSSTDRYYEQYF	TGTGCCACCAGCAGCACCGACAGATACTACGAGCAGTACTTC
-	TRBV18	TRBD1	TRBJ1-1	CASSPGDRVNTEAFF	TGTGCCAGCTCACCAGGGGACAGAGTAAACACTGAAGCTTTCTTT
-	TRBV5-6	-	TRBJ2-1	CASSPGLAHNEQFF	TGTGCCAGCAGCCCGGGACTGGCCCACAATGAGCAGTTCTTC
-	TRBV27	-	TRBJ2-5	CASSSGDRWTQYF	TGTGCCAGCAGCTCAGGGGATCGGTGGACCCAGTACTTC